These T cell receptor beta chains were read from a single sample in a study of CD8 T cells in Susac syndrome. One entry per CDR3 protein, called by TCRdb with MiXCR from the immunoSEQ multiplex PCR reads. The data show fewer than 150,000 distinct CDR3 sequences, 90% to 95% seen once. The sample consisted of CD4+ T cells from PBMCs. These receptors all stem from a human donor with multiple sclerosis. Both conserved end residues are trimmed from each CDR3. The order of the fields is CDR3 length, J gene, V gene, CDR3 protein.

>13|TRBJ1-4|TRBV5-4
ASSLQDGSGEKLF
>15|TRBJ1-5|TRBV12-5
ASGQAGFLSSNQPQH
>11|TRBJ1-6|TRBV12-3/TRBV12-4
ASSFGGPSPLH
>14|TRBJ1-2|TRBV5-1
ASSPGGQGASHGYT
>15|TRBJ2-1|TRBV4-2
ASSQDLMRGRNNEQF
>13|TRBJ2-5|TRBV2
ASSQGLANSETQY
>13|TRBJ2-1|TRBV27
ASSLRVTSYNEQF
>12|TRBJ2-5|TRBV5-4
ASSLGGAAETQY
>12|TRBJ1-2|TRBV18
ASSPTDRGFGYT
>13|TRBJ1-6|TRBV5-6
ASSSFDRGRSPLH
>12|TRBJ1-6|TRBV19
ASSVGTGNSPLH
>10|TRBJ2-5|TRBV19
ASSIDDKTQY
>13|TRBJ2-5|TRBV11-2
ASSLDMRGQETQY
>11|TRBJ1-2|TRBV19
ASSIGIDRGYT
>11|TRBJ1-1|TRBV5-1
ASSLGGLGEAF
>12|TRBJ1-1|TRBV7-2
ASSRDRGPTEAF
>13|TRBJ2-7|TRBV5-1
ASSPSTTGLYEQY